Listed here are 8 T cell receptor beta chains from one sample, sequenced in a study of blood T cell repertoires in COVID-19. Profiling relied on immunoSEQ multiplex PCR, and the TCRdb table lists in-frame clones only, not all of them. The sample holds about 210,000 clones; roughly four fifths are singletons and the top ten take about an eighth. Sequenced material: peripheral blood. The source is a woman in her 40s with acute or convalescent COVID-19.

The chain uses TRBV3-1 (or the pseudogene TRBV3-2) and TRBJ1-3; TRBD1 might be the D (5 bases). The CDR3 loop spans 16 amino acids. Trimming took off 1 base at V and 0 bases at J, with 10 bases between the two ends. Germline V gives CDR1 LGHDT, CDR2 YNNKEL (reference sequence). In nucleotides, the CDR3 is TGTGCCAGCAGCCAAGTCCGGGGGGGCTCTGGAAACACCATATATTTT. Translation: CASSQVRGGSGNTIYF.

In its sample, this clone was seen a few times. The chain carries TRBV19 and TRBJ1-2; 7 bases fit TRBD1. The germline V gene has CDR1 LNHDA and CDR2 SQIVND (reference sequence). Trimming at V came to 6 bases and at J to 11 bases, leaving 21 bases not matched to a gene. The CDR3 contains 16 residues. DNA of the CDR3: TGTGCCAGTAGAGGAGTAGGGGGCGAGACTATCCCCGGATACACCTTC. Translating it yields CASRGVGGETIPGYTF.

This rearrangement joins TRBV12-5 to TRBJ2-7; possible D gene TRBD2, 6 bases. CDR1 LGHNT and CDR2 FRNRAP come from the germline V gene. The CDR3 loop spans 13 amino acids. Deletions cut 2 bases from V and 1 base from J, with 6 bases between. The CDR3 reads CASGLRGSYEQYF. Here the CDR3 DNA reads TGTGCTAGTGGTTTGCGGGGGTCCTACGAGCAGTACTTC.

The chain uses TRBV29-1 and TRBJ2-1, with D possibly TRBD2 on 6 matching bases. This CDR3 is 15 amino acids long. With 0 bases removed from V and 4 bases from J, the gap between germline ends came to 13 bases. CDR1 and CDR2 from the germline V gene are SQVTM and ANQGSEA. The CDR3 here is CSVEDFSRGYNEQFF. The CDR3 DNA reads as TGCAGCGTTGAAGATTTCTCGCGGGGTTACAATGAGCAGTTCTTC.

The V call is TRBV6-5, the J call TRBJ2-7; 7 bases are a match to TRBD1. V lost 6 bases to trimming and J lost 5 bases; unmatched junction nucleotides: 10. Germline values: CDR1 MNHEY, CDR2 SVGAGI. This CDR3 comprises 14 residues. The CDR3 nucleotides are TGTGCCAGCAGGAGAACTACAGGGGTCCACGAGCAGTACTTC. Its protein is CASRRTTGVHEQYF.

This clone has only a few counts. The gene calls are TRBV7-9 and TRBJ2-5, with 8 bases identical to TRBD1. Trimming removed 5 bases from V and 3 bases from J; junction bases left unmatched: 2. The CDR3 length is 13 residues. CDR1 SEHNR and CDR2 FQNEAQ come from the germline V gene (reference sequence). DNA for the CDR3: TGTGCCAGCAGCCCGACAGGGGAAGAGACCCAGTACTTC. It encodes CASSPTGEETQYF.

On this clone itself: At the DNA level, this CDR3 is encoded by other sequences in the same sample as well. This chain uses TRBV30 with TRBJ1-1, with TRBD1 matching over 7 bases. J was trimmed by 2 bases and V by 0 bases; bases with no gene match: 0. Germline V lookup: CDR1 GTSNPN, CDR2 SVGIG (reference sequence). The CDR3 has 13 amino acids. CDR3 nucleotide sequence: TGTGCCTGGAGTGTAGGGGGCAACACTGAAGCTTTCTTT. Its translation is CAWSVGGNTEAFF.

V is TRBV14 and J is TRBJ2-1, with a possible D match to TRBD1 (6 bases). Trimming took off 0 bases at V and 2 bases at J, with 26 bases between the two ends. Germline assignment: CDR1 SGHDN and CDR2 FVKESK. This CDR3 region has 21 residues. The CDR3 DNA is TGTGCCAGCAGCCAAGAGGCTCTAAGGGACGGGACATCATTCCCCTACAATGAGCAGTTCTTC. Protein product: CASSQEALRDGTSFPYNEQFF.